The T cell receptor (beta chain) under discussion was sequenced for a study of blood T cell repertoires in COVID-19. The germline CDR1 and CDR2 sequences are SGDLS and YYNGEE. The V end was cut by 4 bases, the J end by 7 bases, with 14 bases between. The CDR3 contains 13 residues. Profiled with immunoSEQ multiplex PCR; TCRdb holds only in-frame clones, not every one. The sample carries almost 250,000 clones, approximately 90% recorded once. The sequencing sample was made of PBMCs or T cells enriched from blood (not recorded which). The chain combines TRBV9 with TRBJ1-2, with D unresolved. This TCR derives from a woman younger than 45 who had recovered from COVID-19. The DNA of the CDR3 is TGTGCCAGCAGCCTGATGGGCGCGGGTGGCTACACCTTC. This gives the protein CASSLMGAGGYTF.